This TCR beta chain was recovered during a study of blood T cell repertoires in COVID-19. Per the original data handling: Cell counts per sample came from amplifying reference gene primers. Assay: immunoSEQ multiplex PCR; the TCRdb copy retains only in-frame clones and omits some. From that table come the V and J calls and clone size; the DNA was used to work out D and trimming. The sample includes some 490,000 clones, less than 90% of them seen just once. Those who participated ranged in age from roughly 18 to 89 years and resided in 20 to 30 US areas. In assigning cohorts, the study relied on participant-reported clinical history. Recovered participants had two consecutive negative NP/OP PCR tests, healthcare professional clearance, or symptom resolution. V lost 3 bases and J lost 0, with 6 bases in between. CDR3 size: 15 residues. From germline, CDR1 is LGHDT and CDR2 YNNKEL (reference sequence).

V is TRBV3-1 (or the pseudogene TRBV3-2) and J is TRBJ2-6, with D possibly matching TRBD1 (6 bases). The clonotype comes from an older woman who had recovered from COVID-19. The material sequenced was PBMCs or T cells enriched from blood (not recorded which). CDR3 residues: CASSHRGSGANVLTF. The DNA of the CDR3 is TGTGCCAGCAGCCACAGGGGCTCTGGGGCCAACGTCCTGACTTTC.